Below, one TCR beta chain is given with its context. Its specificity is not known. These data originate in a study of Tregs in tolerant kidney transplant recipients. Clones were read by immunoSEQ multiplex PCR, and TCRdb kept only the in-frame ones, dropping some. The data contain around 61,000 clones, around four fifths of them singletons. Overall study results and limits: Activated donor B cell expansion appeared to reveal the most relevant donor-specific TCRbeta repertoire. Findings come from small patient numbers and require larger validation. Biological reproducibility was not directly addressed, but technical replication error appeared minimal.

Unstimulated regulatory T cells (CD4+CD25+CD127-), CD4+CD25- non-regulatory cells, CD4 and CD8 cells were FACS-sorted from thawed PBMCs. Germline V gene lookup returns CDR1 SGHDT and CDR2 YYEEEE. This CDR3 comprises 12 residues. V lost 5 bases to trimming and J lost 5 bases, with 10 bases between them. The chain combines TRBV5-6 with TRBJ2-5, with a tentative D call TRBD2 (6 bases). This sequence originates from a human donor in good health. The sequenced sample was CD4+ T cells from blood. The CDR3 DNA is TGTGCCAGCAGTCTGGGGAGGGAGACCCAGTACTTC. This codes for CASSLGRETQYF. Combining the CDR3 with reference TRBV5-6 and TRBJ2-5 gives the whole variable domain DAGVTQSPTHLIKTRGQQVTLRCSPKSGHDTVSWYQQALGQGPQFIFQYYEEEERQRGNFPDRFSGHQFPNYSSELNVNALLLGDSALYLCASSLGRETQYFGPGTRLLVL.